Described below is a single T cell receptor (beta chain) sequence and its context. Germline CDR1 and CDR2: KGHSH and LQKENI. The CDR3 spans 16 residues. The V end was cut by 4 bases, the J end by 5 bases, with 18 bases between. Authors' processing steps: Counts of nucleated cells, estimated from reference gene primer amplification, were obtained. Sequencing used immunoSEQ multiplex PCR; TCRdb keeps in-frame clones, though not all of them. V, J and clone size derive from that table, while D and trimming were established from the DNA sequence. The sample holds over 150,000 clones, roughly nine tenths seen once. The data belong to a study of blood T cell repertoires in COVID-19. On the study more broadly: Both acute and convalescent COVID-19 samples were obtained from the United States, Italy and Spain. In each case, the material was cDNA or gDNA derived from T cells, B-cell-depleted T cells, or PBMCs.

This TCR came from a man aged 50-60 years with acute or convalescent COVID-19. Sequenced material: peripheral blood. V is TRBV18 and J is TRBJ2-1, with D possibly being TRBD2 (6 bases). CDR3 sequence (DNA): TGTGCCAGCTCACTGATCCCCGTCGGGAGAAACAATGAGCAGTTCTTC. It yields the protein CASSLIPVGRNNEQFF.